This is a list of T cell receptor beta chains from one sample in a study of shared clonotypes between healthy human individuals. Assay used: immunoSEQ multiplex PCR; TCRdb lists only in-frame clones, some missing. The data show about 1 million clones, approximately 70% seen once. The sample consisted of memory CD4+ T cells sorted from blood. All receptors come from a man aged 18 to 30 in good health. The CDR3 runs from the conserved cysteine through the conserved F or W. The order of the fields is V gene, J gene, clone size, D gene, CDR3 DNA, CDR3 protein. A D gene is named only where the DNA matches it firmly. Some rows have no size entry. The others give once, few or many, or a class for an expanded clone.

V: TRBV5-1
J: TRBJ1-1
size: once
D: NA
DNA: TGCGCCAGCCGTTACGGGGGGCTGAACACTGAAGCTTTCTTT
CDR3: CASRYGGLNTEAFF

V: TRBV7-2
J: TRBJ2-5
size: NA
D: TRBD1
DNA: TGTGCCAGCAGCCTCGGACGGAACAGGGGCGAGACCCAGTACTTC
CDR3: CASSLGRNRGETQYF

V: TRBV18
J: TRBJ1-6
size: NA
D: TRBD1
DNA: TGTGCCAGCTCACCAGGGACAGGGGACTCACCCCTCCACTTT
CDR3: CASSPGTGDSPLHF

V: TRBV10-3
J: TRBJ1-1
size: NA
D: NA
DNA: TGTGCCATCAGGGGCGGATCTATGAACACTGAAGCTTTCTTT
CDR3: CAIRGGSMNTEAFF

V: TRBV30
J: TRBJ2-3
size: NA
D: NA
DNA: TGTGCCTGGAGGTTTTTCAAGGGCACAGATACGCAGTATTTT
CDR3: CAWRFFKGTDTQYF

V: TRBV28
J: TRBJ1-6
size: NA
D: TRBD1
DNA: TGTGCCAGCAAGCAGACAGGGGGCTATTCACCCCTCCACTTT
CDR3: CASKQTGGYSPLHF

V: TRBV10-2
J: TRBJ2-7
size: NA
D: NA
DNA: TGCGCCATCACCTCGGACCCTAGCTCCTACGAGCAGTACTTC
CDR3: CAITSDPSSYEQYF

V: TRBV9
J: TRBJ2-1
size: few
D: NA
DNA: TGTGCCAGCAGCGCATCCGCGGGACACCCCAATGAGCAGTTCTTC
CDR3: CASSASAGHPNEQFF

V: TRBV15
J: TRBJ1-3
size: NA
D: NA
DNA: TGTGCCACCAGCAGAGATAGAGGGTCTGGAAACACCATATATTTT
CDR3: CATSRDRGSGNTIYF

V: TRBV28
J: TRBJ1-5
size: NA
D: NA
DNA: TGTGCCAGCAGTCCCAGTTTAGGCAATCAGCCCCAGCATTTT
CDR3: CASSPSLGNQPQHF

V: TRBV28
J: TRBJ1-2
size: NA
D: NA
DNA: TGTGCCAGCAGTCCAGGGACACGTAACTATGGCTACACCTTC
CDR3: CASSPGTRNYGYTF

V: TRBV30
J: TRBJ2-1
size: NA
D: NA
DNA: TGTGCCCTTGGGGCAGGGGAGAGGGGTGAGCAGTTCTTC
CDR3: CALGAGERGEQFF

V: TRBV10-3
J: TRBJ1-2
size: NA
D: NA
DNA: TGTGCCATCAGTGAGGATTGGGCCTATGGCTACACCTTC
CDR3: CAISEDWAYGYTF

V: TRBV7-2
J: TRBJ2-7
size: NA
D: NA
DNA: TGTGCCAGCAGCTTGTCGGGCTACGAGCAGTACTTC
CDR3: CASSLSGYEQYF

V: TRBV19
J: TRBJ2-7
size: NA
D: TRBD1
DNA: TGTGCCAGTAGTATGTCTGGGGACAGGGTCTACGAGCAGTACTTC
CDR3: CASSMSGDRVYEQYF

V: TRBV6-1
J: TRBJ2-6
size: once
D: NA
DNA: TGTGCCTTGCGGGACTCTGGGGCCAACGTCCTGACTTTC
CDR3: CALRDSGANVLTF

V: TRBV7-2
J: TRBJ2-7
size: once
D: NA
DNA: TGTGCCAGCAGCTTCACACTAGATCAATCCTACGAGCAGTACTTC
CDR3: CASSFTLDQSYEQYF

V: TRBV5-1
J: TRBJ2-7
size: few
D: NA
DNA: TGCGCCAGCAGTTCGGACAACTCCTACGAGCAGTACTTC
CDR3: CASSSDNSYEQYF

V: TRBV7-3
J: TRBJ2-3
size: NA
D: NA
DNA: TGTGCCAGCAGCTCCGGCTCCGGGACCCGGCGACAGTATTTT
CDR3: CASSSGSGTRRQYF

V: TRBV28
J: TRBJ2-3
size: NA
D: NA
DNA: TGTGCCAGCAGCACTAAAGGGACAGATACGCAGTATTTT
CDR3: CASSTKGTDTQYF

V: TRBV29-1
J: TRBJ2-3
size: NA
D: NA
DNA: TGCAGCGTTGAAGTGGCCGTTGTCCCAGATACGCAGTATTTT
CDR3: CSVEVAVVPDTQYF

V: TRBV2
J: TRBJ2-3
size: NA
D: NA
DNA: TGTGCCAGCAGTGAAGGAAGGGACGGAGGCACAGATACGCAGTATTTT
CDR3: CASSEGRDGGTDTQYF

V: TRBV4-3
J: TRBJ2-2
size: once
D: NA
DNA: TGCGCCAGCAGCCAAGCGGACGGGTGGCTGTTTTTT
CDR3: CASSQADGWLFF

V: TRBV7-2
J: TRBJ1-6
size: NA
D: TRBD1
DNA: TGTGCCAGCAGCTTTCGCGACAGGGTAATACCCTATAATTCACCCCTCCACTTT
CDR3: CASSFRDRVIPYNSPLHF

V: TRBV2
J: TRBJ2-2
size: NA
D: NA
DNA: TGTGCCAGCACCAACCCAGTGAACACCGGGGAGCTGTTTTTT
CDR3: CASTNPVNTGELFF

V: TRBV18
J: TRBJ1-2
size: NA
D: TRBD1
DNA: TGTGCCAGCTCACCGGAACAGGGGAAAGGTGGCTACACCTTC
CDR3: CASSPEQGKGGYTF

V: TRBV18
J: TRBJ1-1
size: once
D: TRBD1
DNA: TGTGCCAGCTCATTTGGGACAGGGGTTTACAACACTGAAGCTTTCTTT
CDR3: CASSFGTGVYNTEAFF

V: TRBV7-2
J: TRBJ1-1
size: few
D: NA
DNA: TGTGCCAGCAGGCTAGGAAGCCCAGGGTCCACTGAAGCTTTCTTT
CDR3: CASRLGSPGSTEAFF

V: TRBV30
J: TRBJ1-1
size: few
D: NA
DNA: TGTGCCTGGAGAGTGGGAGCGGGCACTGAAGCTTTCTTT
CDR3: CAWRVGAGTEAFF

V: TRBV7-9
J: TRBJ1-4
size: NA
D: NA
DNA: TGTGCCAGCAGCATAGGACAGCTTGCAACTAATGAAAAACTGTTTTTT
CDR3: CASSIGQLATNEKLFF

V: TRBV2
J: TRBJ2-2
size: NA
D: NA
DNA: TGTGCCAGCAGCGTAGGGTGGGCCGGGGAGCTGTTTTTT
CDR3: CASSVGWAGELFF

V: TRBV2
J: TRBJ2-7
size: NA
D: NA
DNA: TGTGCCAGCAGTCTACAGAACTACGAGCAGTACTTC
CDR3: CASSLQNYEQYF

V: TRBV9
J: TRBJ1-2
size: NA
D: NA
DNA: TGTGCCAGCAGCCCAGGAGGGGGGAACTATGGCTACACCTTC
CDR3: CASSPGGGNYGYTF

V: TRBV10-2
J: TRBJ2-3
size: NA
D: TRBD2
DNA: TGCGCCAGCAGTAGCGGGGGGGCAGTTAGTGGCACAGATACGCAGTATTTT
CDR3: CASSSGGAVSGTDTQYF

V: TRBV6-6
J: TRBJ2-3
size: NA
D: TRBD1
DNA: TGTGCCAGCAGTTACGTAAGGGGGCGCTCTACAGATACGCAGTATTTT
CDR3: CASSYVRGRSTDTQYF

V: TRBV30
J: TRBJ1-3
size: NA
D: TRBD1
DNA: TGTGCCTCAGAACAGGGGCCTGGAAACACCATATATTTT
CDR3: CASEQGPGNTIYF

V: TRBV28
J: TRBJ1-5
size: NA
D: TRBD1
DNA: TGTGCCAGCAGTCCTGTGGCACAGGGGCGCAATCAGCCCCAGCATTTT
CDR3: CASSPVAQGRNQPQHF

V: TRBV15
J: TRBJ1-1
size: NA
D: TRBD1
DNA: TGTGCCACCGGGACAGGGGACACTGAAGCTTTCTTT
CDR3: CATGTGDTEAFF

V: TRBV18
J: TRBJ1-3
size: NA
D: NA
DNA: TGTGCCAGCTCCAGAAACCAGGGTGGCAACTCTGGAAACACCATATATTTT
CDR3: CASSRNQGGNSGNTIYF

V: TRBV6-5
J: TRBJ2-2
size: NA
D: NA
DNA: TGTGCCAGCACCACCCCCTCGGGCGGCACCGGGGAGCTGTTTTTT
CDR3: CASTTPSGGTGELFF

V: TRBV11-3
J: TRBJ2-5
size: NA
D: NA
DNA: TGTGCCAGCAGCTTAGGAGGTACTGTTCAAGAGACCCAGTACTTC
CDR3: CASSLGGTVQETQYF

V: TRBV15
J: TRBJ2-6
size: NA
D: NA
DNA: TGTGCCACCAGCAGACAGGCTGGGGCCAACGTCCTGACTTTC
CDR3: CATSRQAGANVLTF

V: TRBV19
J: TRBJ2-7
size: NA
D: NA
DNA: TGTGCCAGTAGTAGGGACTGGAGCTACGAGCAGTACTTC
CDR3: CASSRDWSYEQYF

V: TRBV28
J: TRBJ2-7
size: few
D: TRBD1
DNA: TGTGCCAGCACCCGACAGGGGGCCGCGGTCGAGCAGTACTTC
CDR3: CASTRQGAAVEQYF